The 17 T cell receptor beta chains given below trace back to one sample, sequenced in a study of T-cell reconstitution after alpha-beta-depleted transplantation in children. During its preparation, the TCRbeta library received unique molecular identifiers. TCRdb reprocessed the PCR reads with MiXCR, giving one entry per CDR3 protein. The sample lists about 610,000 distinct CDR3 sequences, 8% to 11% seen once, with about 4% in the top ten. The sequencing here drew on PBMCs from the stem cell graft donor, taken from the stem cell graft. The origin of the receptors is a human donor who donated a stem cell graft to a child with acute myeloid leukemia.

In its sample, this clonotype was seen many times. This sequence joins TRBV20-1 and TRBJ2-3, with 10 bases fitting TRBD1. V shed 5 bases and J 5 bases; nucleotides not matched to a gene: 4. Germline-derived CDR1 and CDR2 are DFQATT and SNEGSKA (reference sequence). CDR3 length equals 13 residues. For the CDR3, the DNA is TGCAGTGCTCGAGGACAGGGGGTAGATACGCAGTATTTT. It specifies CSARGQGVDTQYF.

The genes are TRBV30 and TRBJ2-2; 9 nucleotides agree with TRBD2. The CDR3 contains 15 residues. Germline-derived CDR1 and CDR2 are GTSNPN and SVGIG (reference sequence). The J segment lost 4 bases and the V segment lost 4 bases, leaving 7 bases of the junction unmatched. CDR3 residues: CAWKRGAGGTGELFF. Here the CDR3 DNA reads TGTGCCTGGAAAAGGGGAGCGGGAGGCACCGGGGAGCTGTTTTTT.

This clonotype has just a few counts. The chain is built from TRBV7-2 and TRBJ2-3; D is possibly TRBD2 (5 bases). Germline V gives CDR1 SGHTA, CDR2 FQGNSA. This CDR3 spans 15 amino acids. The V gene lost 2 bases and the J gene lost 2 bases, with 11 bases spanning the gap. The CDR3 loop is CASSLRTSITDTQYF. In DNA form, the CDR3 reads TGTGCCAGCAGCTTAAGGACTTCTATCACAGATACGCAGTATTTT.

This clonotype has more than one count but fewer than ten. This chain uses TRBV5-1 with TRBJ2-5, with D tentatively TRBD1 or TRBD2 (5 bases each). There are 15 residues in the CDR3. Trimming pared 4 bases from V and 4 bases from J, leaving 17 bases between. Germline V gives CDR1 SGHRS, CDR2 YFSETQ. The DNA of the CDR3 is TGCGCCAGCAGCGAACCGGGACCCTCCGGAGAGACCCAGTACTTC. Its translation is CASSEPGPSGETQYF.

In DNA, the CDR3 is TGTGCCAGCAGCCCCGCCGGACTAGCGGGGTTATCCTACGAGCAGTACTTC. Its protein is CASSPAGLAGLSYEQYF. The chain recombines TRBV7-2 with TRBJ2-7; 12 bases are shared with TRBD2. The length of the CDR3 is 17 residues. Per germline, CDR1 SGHTA and CDR2 FQGNSA. V was clipped by 5 bases and J by 1 base; unmatched bases: 9.

A few counts support this clonotype. The CDR3 sequence: CSVDVTGSSSGNTIYF. The CDR3 region has the DNA TGCAGCGTTGATGTAACAGGATCGAGCTCTGGAAACACCATATATTTT. The V gene is TRBV29-1, the J gene TRBJ1-3, with D perhaps matching TRBD1 (5 bases). The germline gives CDR1 SQVTM, CDR2 ANQGSEA. The CDR3 length is 16 residues. The V gene lost 3 bases and the J gene lost 0 bases, with 15 bases spanning the gap.

This clonotype was counted only a few times. The germline gene is not matched at one end of the junction; a read error may be the cause. This rearrangement joins TRBV5-1 to TRBJ2-7, with TRBD1 identical over 8 bases. This CDR3 is built from 17 residues. The germline CDR1 and CDR2 sequences are SGHRS and YFSETQ. DNA of the CDR3: TGCGCCAGCATCTTGCCCTTTGGACAGGGCGCCTCGCACGAGCAGTACTTC. This codes for CASILPFGQGASHEQYF.

In the case of this clonotype: One end of the junction does not line up with germline, which may come from a read error. The chain has TRBV12-3 or TRBV12-4 and TRBJ2-7, with 9 bases that match TRBD2. The CDR3 runs to 12 residues. The CDR3 coding sequence is TGTTCCAGCGGGAGGCTTAACTACGAGCAGTACTTC. It specifies CSSGRLNYEQYF.

The table lists this clonotype with a few counts. J is TRBJ1-1 and V is TRBV20-1, with D unclear. CDR1 is DFQATT and CDR2 is SNEGSKA in the germline V gene (reference sequence). The V end lost 3 bases, the J end lost 1 base, and 12 bases lay between the germline ends. There are 14 residues in the CDR3. The CDR3 DNA reads as TGCAGTGCTAGCCTTTGGGCGGGGAACACTGAAGCTTTCTTT. Encoded protein: CSASLWAGNTEAFF.

In this sample, this clonotype turned up many times. The chain joins TRBV5-1 to TRBJ2-1, with TRBD2 as a possible D gene (6 bases). The CDR3 has 16 amino acids. Per germline, CDR1 SGHRS and CDR2 YFSETQ. V was clipped by 2 bases and J by 5 bases, with 17 bases between them. CDR3 protein: CASSFSGLPPNNEQFF. CDR3 nucleotide sequence: TGCGCCAGCAGCTTCTCGGGACTCCCTCCCAACAATGAGCAGTTCTTC.

The V call is TRBV19, the J call TRBJ2-1; tentative D call: TRBD2 (5 bases). The ends were cut back, 4 bases at V and 3 bases at J, with 19 bases in the middle. Germline CDR1 is LNHDA and CDR2 is SQIVND (reference sequence). The CDR3 sequence is 17 residues long. The CDR3 loop reads CASSTAWRPPLYNEQFF. CDR3 nucleotides: TGTGCCAGTAGTACCGCATGGAGGCCCCCCCTCTACAATGAGCAGTTCTTC.

This clonotype was observed a handful of times. The V and J genes are TRBV4-2 and TRBJ2-1, with D tentatively TRBD1 or TRBD2 (5 bases each). Trimming removed 0 bases at V and 2 bases at J, with 17 bases between. Germline lookup yields CDR1 LGHNA and CDR2 YNFKEQ. The CDR3 sequence is 18 residues long. CDR3 in amino acids: CASSQDIPWDGPYNEQFF. The CDR3 DNA sequence: TGTGCCAGCAGCCAAGATATACCTTGGGACGGGCCCTACAATGAGCAGTTCTTC.

The rearrangement joins TRBV3-1 to TRBJ2-3; 8 nucleotides align to TRBD2. Germline lookup yields CDR1 LGHDT and CDR2 YNNKEL (reference sequence). The V segment lost 0 bases and the J segment 6 bases; nucleotides outside the gene matches: 8. This CDR3 is built from 16 residues. CDR3 DNA: TGTGCCAGCAGCCAAGATTACGGGAGGGCCGGGGATACGCAGTATTTT. It yields the protein CASSQDYGRAGDTQYF.

The chain uses TRBV5-1 and TRBJ2-2; a possible D gene is TRBD1 (6 bases). The V gene lost 3 bases and the J gene lost 1 base, with 19 bases spanning the gap. The CDR3 has 18 amino acids. In germline, CDR1 is SGHRS, CDR2 YFSETQ. CDR3 sequence reads: CASSSHTGTTLNTGELFF. The CDR3 DNA sequence: TGCGCCAGCAGCTCGCATACCGGGACAACCTTGAACACCGGGGAGCTGTTTTTT.

V and J are TRBV29-1 and TRBJ2-2, with D possibly matching TRBD1 (6 bases). Germline V gene data show CDR1 as SQVTM and CDR2 as ANQGSEA. V dropped 5 bases and J dropped 6 bases, with 13 bases sitting between them. The CDR3 is made up of 13 amino acids. This chain's CDR3 is CSVRFTGPGELFF. DNA for the CDR3: TGCAGCGTTCGTTTCACAGGGCCCGGGGAGCTGTTTTTT.

A note on this clonotype: Being one base from a much bigger clone, this may be a read error. The chain couples TRBV20-1 to TRBJ2-1; no reliable D call. Germline V CDR1 and CDR2: DFQATT, SNEGSKA (reference sequence). The CDR3 length is 14 residues. V was shortened by 3 bases and J by 7 bases, with 16 bases between the two germline ends. The CDR3 sequence is CSASPSRRRNEQFF. In DNA, the CDR3 is TGCAGTGCTAGCCCCAGCAGGAGACGAAATGAGCAGTTCTTC.

The chain recombines TRBV20-1 with TRBJ2-3; no clear D. Germline-derived CDR1 and CDR2 are DFQATT and SNEGSKA (reference sequence). This CDR3 comprises 13 residues. V dropped 5 bases and J dropped 1 base, with 10 bases sitting between them. The CDR3 DNA sequence: TGCAGTGCTCGCAGCCGACGCACAGATACGCAGTATTTT. This gives the protein CSARSRRTDTQYF.